This T cell receptor (beta chain) was profiled in a study of control samples from healthy donors and cancer patients. TCRdb's table, derived via immunoSEQ multiplex PCR, lists solely in-frame clones and lacks some. Of roughly 80,000 clones listed, about 90% are singletons. In this sample, this clone turned up once. From germline, CDR1 is MNHEY and CDR2 SMNVEV (reference sequence). Trimming cost V 5 bases and J 1 base, with 14 bases left between them. The CDR3 runs 15 residues. The clonotype originates from a woman between 55 and 75 years old with head and neck cancer. This rearrangement joins TRBV27 to TRBJ1-1; weak D call: TRBD1 (6 bases). Source material: PBMCs. For the CDR3, the DNA is TGTGCCAGCAGTACGGACAGAGCAAGGAACACTGAAGCTTTCTTT. This sequence encodes CASSTDRARNTEAFF.